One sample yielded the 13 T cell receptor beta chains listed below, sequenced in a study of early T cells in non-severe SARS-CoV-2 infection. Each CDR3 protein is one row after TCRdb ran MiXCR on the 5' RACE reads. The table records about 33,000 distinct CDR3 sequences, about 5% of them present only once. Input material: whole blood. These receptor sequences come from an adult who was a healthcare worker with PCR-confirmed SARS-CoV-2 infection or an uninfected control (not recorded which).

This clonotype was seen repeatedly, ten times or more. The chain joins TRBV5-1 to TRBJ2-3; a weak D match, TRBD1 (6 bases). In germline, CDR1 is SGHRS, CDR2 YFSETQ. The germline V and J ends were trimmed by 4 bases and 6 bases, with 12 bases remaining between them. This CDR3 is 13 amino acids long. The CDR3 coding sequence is TGCGCCAGCAGCGCCGGGACAATGGATACGCAGTATTTT. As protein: CASSAGTMDTQYF.

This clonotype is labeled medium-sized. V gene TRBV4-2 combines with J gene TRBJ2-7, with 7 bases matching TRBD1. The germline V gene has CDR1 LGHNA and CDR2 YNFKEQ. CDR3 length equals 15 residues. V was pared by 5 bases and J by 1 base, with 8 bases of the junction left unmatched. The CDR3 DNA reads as TGTGCCAGCAGCGCAGATCTGACAGGGTCCTACGAGCAGTACTTC. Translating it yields CASSADLTGSYEQYF.

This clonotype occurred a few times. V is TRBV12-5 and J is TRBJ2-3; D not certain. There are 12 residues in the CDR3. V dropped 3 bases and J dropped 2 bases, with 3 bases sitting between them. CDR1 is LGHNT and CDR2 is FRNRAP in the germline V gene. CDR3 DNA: TGTGCTAGTGGTTTCTCCACAGATACGCAGTATTTT. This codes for CASGFSTDTQYF.

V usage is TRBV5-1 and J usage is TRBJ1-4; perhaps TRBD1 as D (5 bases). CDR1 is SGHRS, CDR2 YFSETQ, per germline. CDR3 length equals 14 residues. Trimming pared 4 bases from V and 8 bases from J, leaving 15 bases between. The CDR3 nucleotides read TGCGCCAGCAGCCCGCAGGGCACCCTCGAAAAACTGTTTTTT. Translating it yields CASSPQGTLEKLFF. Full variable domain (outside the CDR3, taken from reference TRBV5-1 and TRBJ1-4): KAGVTQTPRYLIKTRGQQVTLSCSPISGHRSVSWYQQTPGQGLQFLFEYFSETQRNKGNFPGRFSGRQFSNSRSEMNVSTLELGDSALYLCASSPQGTLEKLFFGSGTQLSVL.

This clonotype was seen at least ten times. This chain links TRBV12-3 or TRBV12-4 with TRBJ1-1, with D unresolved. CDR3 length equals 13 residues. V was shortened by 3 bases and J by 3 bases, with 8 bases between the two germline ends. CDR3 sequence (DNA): TGTGCCAGCAGTTTTACAGAGTACACTGAAGCTTTCTTT. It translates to CASSFTEYTEAFF.

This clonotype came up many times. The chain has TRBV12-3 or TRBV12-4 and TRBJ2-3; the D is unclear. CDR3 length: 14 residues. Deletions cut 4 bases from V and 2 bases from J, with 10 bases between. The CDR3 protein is CASSSAPHTDTQYF. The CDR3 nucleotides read TGTGCCAGCAGTTCCGCCCCCCACACAGATACGCAGTATTTT.

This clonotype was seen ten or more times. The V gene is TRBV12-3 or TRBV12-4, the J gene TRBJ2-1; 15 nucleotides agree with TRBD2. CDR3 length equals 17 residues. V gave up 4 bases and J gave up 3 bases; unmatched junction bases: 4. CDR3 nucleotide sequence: TGTGCCAGCAGTTCTGGACTAGCGGGGGGGCTCTACAATGAGCAGTTCTTC. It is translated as CASSSGLAGGLYNEQFF.

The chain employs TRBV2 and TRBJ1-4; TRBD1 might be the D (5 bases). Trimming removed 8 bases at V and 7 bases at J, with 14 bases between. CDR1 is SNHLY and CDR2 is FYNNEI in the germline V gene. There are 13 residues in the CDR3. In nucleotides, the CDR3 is TGTGCCAGCCGGGGGGGAGATGTTGAAAAACTGTTTTTT. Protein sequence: CASRGGDVEKLFF. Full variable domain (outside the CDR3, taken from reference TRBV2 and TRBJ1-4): EPEVTQTPSHQVTQMGQEVILRCVPISNHLYFYWYRQILGQKVEFLVSFYNNEISEKSEIFDDQFSVERPDGSNFTLKIRSTKLEDSAMYFCASRGGDVEKLFFGSGTQLSVL.

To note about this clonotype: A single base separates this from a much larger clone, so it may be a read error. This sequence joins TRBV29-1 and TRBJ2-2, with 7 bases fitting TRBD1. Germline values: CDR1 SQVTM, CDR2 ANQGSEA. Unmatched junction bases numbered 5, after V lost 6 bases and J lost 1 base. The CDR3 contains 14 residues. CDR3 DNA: TGCAGCGTGACGGGACAGCGGAACACCGGGGAGCTGTTTTTT. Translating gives CSVTGQRNTGELFF.

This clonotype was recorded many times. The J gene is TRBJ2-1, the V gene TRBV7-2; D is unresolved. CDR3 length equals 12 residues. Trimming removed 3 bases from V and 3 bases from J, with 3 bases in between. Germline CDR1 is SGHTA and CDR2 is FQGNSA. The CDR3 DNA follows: TGTGCCAGCAGCTTCGTCTACAATGAGCAGTTCTTC. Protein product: CASSFVYNEQFF.

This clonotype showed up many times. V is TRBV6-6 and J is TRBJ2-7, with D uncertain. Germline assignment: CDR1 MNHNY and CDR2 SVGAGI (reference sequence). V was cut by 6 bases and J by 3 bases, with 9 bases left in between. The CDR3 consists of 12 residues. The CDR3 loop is CASSDGLYEQYF. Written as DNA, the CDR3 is TGTGCCAGCAGCGACGGGCTCTACGAGCAGTACTTC.

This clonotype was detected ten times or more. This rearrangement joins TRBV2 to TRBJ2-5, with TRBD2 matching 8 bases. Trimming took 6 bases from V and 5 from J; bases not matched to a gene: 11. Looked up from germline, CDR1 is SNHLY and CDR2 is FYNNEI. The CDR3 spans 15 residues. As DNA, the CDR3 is TGTGCCAGCAGCGCGGAGCGGGGGCGGTCGGAGACCCAGTACTTC. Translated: CASSAERGRSETQYF.

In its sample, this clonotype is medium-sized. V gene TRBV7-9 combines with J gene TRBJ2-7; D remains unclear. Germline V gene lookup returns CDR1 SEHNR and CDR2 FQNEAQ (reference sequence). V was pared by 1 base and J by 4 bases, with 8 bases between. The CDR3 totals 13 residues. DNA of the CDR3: TGTGCCAGCAGCTTAGGTCTAGAATACGAGCAGTACTTC. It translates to CASSLGLEYEQYF.